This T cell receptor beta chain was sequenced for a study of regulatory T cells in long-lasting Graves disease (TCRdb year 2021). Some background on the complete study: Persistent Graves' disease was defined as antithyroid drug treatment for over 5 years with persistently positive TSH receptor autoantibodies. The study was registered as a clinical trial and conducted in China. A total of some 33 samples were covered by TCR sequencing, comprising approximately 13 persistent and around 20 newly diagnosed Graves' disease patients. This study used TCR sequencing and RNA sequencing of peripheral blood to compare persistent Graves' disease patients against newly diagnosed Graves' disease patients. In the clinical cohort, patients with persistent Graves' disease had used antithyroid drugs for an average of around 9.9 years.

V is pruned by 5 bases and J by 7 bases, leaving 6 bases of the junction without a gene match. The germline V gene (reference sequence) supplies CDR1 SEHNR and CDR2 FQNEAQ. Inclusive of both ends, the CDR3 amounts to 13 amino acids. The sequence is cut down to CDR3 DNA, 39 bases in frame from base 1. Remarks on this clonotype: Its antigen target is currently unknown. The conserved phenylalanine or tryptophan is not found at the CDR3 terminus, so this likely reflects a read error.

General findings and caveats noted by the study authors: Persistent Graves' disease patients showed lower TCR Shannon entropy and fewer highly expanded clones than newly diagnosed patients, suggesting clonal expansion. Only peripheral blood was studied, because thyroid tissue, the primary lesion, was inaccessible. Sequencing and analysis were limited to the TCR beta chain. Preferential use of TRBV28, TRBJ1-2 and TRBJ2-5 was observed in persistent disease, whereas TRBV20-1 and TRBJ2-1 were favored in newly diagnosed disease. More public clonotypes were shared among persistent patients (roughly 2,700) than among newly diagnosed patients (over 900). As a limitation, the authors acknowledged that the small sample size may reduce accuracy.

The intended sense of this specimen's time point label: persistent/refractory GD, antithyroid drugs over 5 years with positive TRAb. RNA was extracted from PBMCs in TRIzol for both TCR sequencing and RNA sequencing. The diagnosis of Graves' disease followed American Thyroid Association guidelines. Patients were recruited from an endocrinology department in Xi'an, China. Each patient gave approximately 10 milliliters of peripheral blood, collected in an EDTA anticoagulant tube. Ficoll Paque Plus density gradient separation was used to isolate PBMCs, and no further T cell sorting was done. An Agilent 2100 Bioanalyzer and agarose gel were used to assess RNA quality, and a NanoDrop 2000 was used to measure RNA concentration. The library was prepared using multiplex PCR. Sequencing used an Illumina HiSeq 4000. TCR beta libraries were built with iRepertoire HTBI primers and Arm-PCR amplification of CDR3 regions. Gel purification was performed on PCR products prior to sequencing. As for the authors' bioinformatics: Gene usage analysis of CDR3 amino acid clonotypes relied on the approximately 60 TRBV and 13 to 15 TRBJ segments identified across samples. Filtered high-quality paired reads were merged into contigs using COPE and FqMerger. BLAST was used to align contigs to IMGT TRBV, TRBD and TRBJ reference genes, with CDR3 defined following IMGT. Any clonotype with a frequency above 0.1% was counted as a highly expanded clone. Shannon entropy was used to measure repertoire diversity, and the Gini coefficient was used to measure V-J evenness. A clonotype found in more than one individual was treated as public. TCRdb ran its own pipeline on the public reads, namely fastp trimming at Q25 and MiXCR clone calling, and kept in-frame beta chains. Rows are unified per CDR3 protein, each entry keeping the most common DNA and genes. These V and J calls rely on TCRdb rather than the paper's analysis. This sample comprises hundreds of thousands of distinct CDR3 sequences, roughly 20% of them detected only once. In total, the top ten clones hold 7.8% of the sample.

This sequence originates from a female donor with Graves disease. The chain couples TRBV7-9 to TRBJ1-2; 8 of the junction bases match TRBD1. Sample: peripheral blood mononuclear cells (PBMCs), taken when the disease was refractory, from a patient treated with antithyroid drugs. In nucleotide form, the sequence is TGTGCCAGCAGCCCAGGGGGCGTCGGTGGCTACACCCTC. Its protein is CASSPGGVGGYTL.